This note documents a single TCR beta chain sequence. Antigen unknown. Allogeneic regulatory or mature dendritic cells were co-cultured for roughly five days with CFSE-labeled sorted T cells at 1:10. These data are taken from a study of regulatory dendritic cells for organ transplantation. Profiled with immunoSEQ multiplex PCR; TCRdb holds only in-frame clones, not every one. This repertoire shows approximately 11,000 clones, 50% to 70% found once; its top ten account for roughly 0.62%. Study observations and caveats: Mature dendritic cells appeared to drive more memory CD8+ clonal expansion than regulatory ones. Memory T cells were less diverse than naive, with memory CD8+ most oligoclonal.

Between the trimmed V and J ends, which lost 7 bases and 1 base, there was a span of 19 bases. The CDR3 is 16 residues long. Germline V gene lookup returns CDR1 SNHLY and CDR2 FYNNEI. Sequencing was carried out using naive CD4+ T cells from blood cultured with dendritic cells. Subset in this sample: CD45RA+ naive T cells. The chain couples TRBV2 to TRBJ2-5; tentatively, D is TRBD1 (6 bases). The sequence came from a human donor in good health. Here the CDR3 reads CASTPRRGGSQETQYF. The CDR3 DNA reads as TGTGCCAGCACCCCCCGGAGAGGGGGATCCCAAGAGACCCAGTACTTC.